This T cell receptor beta chain was profiled in a study of siplizumab effects on memory and regulatory T cells. CDR1 is SGHRS and CDR2 is YFSETQ in the germline V gene. Trimming shortened V by 4 bases and J by 4 bases, and 7 bases separated the two germline ends. The CDR3 consists of 12 residues. Some clones are missing from TCRdb's copy, which holds only in-frame ones; the method was immunoSEQ multiplex PCR. The sample records some 100,000 clones, 92% being singletons. General study points: A major contribution to the alloresponse seemed to be made by naive T cells, which seemed more diverse than memory cells. Significant reduction of alloreactive sequences traceable to unstimulated CD4+ memory cells was observed with siplizumab. Phenotypic classification as naive or memory proved unattainable for roughly 75-96% of proliferating CD4+ or CD8+ clones. Siplizumab cultures yielded proliferating Tregs whose suppressive function was not confirmed.

This clone was observed a few times. Its antigen is unknown. V and J are TRBV5-1 and TRBJ2-3; no firm D call. The source material was Tregs sorted from blood. This TCR derives from a human donor in good health. CDR3 coding DNA: TGCGCCAGCAGCCCCCCCGCAGATACGCAGTATTTT. This encodes CASSPPADTQYF.